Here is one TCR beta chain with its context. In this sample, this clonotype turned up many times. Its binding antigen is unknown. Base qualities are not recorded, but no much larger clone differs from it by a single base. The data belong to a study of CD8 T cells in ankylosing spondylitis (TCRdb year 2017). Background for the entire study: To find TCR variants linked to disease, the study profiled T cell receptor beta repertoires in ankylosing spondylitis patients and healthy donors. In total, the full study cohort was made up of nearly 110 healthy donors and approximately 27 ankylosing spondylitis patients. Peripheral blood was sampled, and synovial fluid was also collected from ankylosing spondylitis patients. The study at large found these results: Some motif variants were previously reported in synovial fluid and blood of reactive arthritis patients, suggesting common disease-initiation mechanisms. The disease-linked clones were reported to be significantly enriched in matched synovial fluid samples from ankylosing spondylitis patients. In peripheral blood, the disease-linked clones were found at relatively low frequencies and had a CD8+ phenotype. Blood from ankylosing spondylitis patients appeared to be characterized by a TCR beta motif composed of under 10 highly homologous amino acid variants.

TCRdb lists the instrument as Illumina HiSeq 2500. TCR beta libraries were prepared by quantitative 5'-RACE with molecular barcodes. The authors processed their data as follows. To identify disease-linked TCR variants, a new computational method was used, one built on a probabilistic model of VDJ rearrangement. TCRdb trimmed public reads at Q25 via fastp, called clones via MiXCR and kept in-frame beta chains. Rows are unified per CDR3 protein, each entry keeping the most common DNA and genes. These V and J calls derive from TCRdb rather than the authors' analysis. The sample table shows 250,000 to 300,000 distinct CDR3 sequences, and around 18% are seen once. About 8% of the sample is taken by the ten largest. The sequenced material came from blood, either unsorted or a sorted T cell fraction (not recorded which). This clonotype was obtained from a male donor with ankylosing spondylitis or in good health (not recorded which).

The DNA is TGTGCCAGCAGTTTAGCGCGTAGCAATCAGCCCCAGCATTTT. Its translation is CASSLARSNQPQHF. The chain is encoded by TRBV12-3 or TRBV12-4 joined to TRBJ1-5; the D segment cannot be called with confidence. CDR3 length: 14 amino acids, cysteine to phenylalanine. Only the CDR3 part of the read is kept: 42 bases, read in frame from the first base. V loses 0 bases of germline sequence and J loses 0 bases, and the interval between the two ends is 3 bases.